This T cell receptor (beta chain) stems from a study of blood T cells in healthy people across ages. Across the whole study: Using template switching, researchers captured about one barcoded beta molecule for each two T cells.

The ends were cut back, 5 bases at V and 3 bases at J, with 13 bases in the middle. CDR1 and CDR2 from the germline V gene are SNHLY and FYNNEI. The CDR3 runs 14 residues. Study-wide points: Naive T cell percentage showed a strong correlation with TCR beta diversity.

Through a sample-barcoded 5' primer and a J-beta primer mix, a second PCR was run for roughly 7 to 12 cycles. Researchers report that each sample yielded at least 3 million CDR3-containing paired-end reads. One entry per CDR3 protein results from TCRdb running MiXCR on the 5' RACE reads. The data show over 500,000 distinct CDR3 sequences, around 52% seen once. Isolation per sample recovered at least 7 million PBMCs. Note on this clonotype: Antigen unknown.

The chain joins TRBV2 to TRBJ1-1; D is undetermined. This TCR came from a woman aged 80 or over in good health. The specimen sequenced was blood. CDR3 DNA sequence: TGTGCCAGCAGTCCCCCGGGAGGGTACACTGAAGCTTTCTTT. This encodes CASSPPGGYTEAFF. Looking up the rest from reference TRBV2 and TRBJ1-1 gives the full variable domain: EPEVTQTPSHQVTQMGQEVILRCVPISNHLYFYWYRQILGQKVEFLVSFYNNEISEKSEIFDDQFSVERPDGSNFTLKIRSTKLEDSAMYFCASSPPGGYTEAFFGQGTRLTVV.